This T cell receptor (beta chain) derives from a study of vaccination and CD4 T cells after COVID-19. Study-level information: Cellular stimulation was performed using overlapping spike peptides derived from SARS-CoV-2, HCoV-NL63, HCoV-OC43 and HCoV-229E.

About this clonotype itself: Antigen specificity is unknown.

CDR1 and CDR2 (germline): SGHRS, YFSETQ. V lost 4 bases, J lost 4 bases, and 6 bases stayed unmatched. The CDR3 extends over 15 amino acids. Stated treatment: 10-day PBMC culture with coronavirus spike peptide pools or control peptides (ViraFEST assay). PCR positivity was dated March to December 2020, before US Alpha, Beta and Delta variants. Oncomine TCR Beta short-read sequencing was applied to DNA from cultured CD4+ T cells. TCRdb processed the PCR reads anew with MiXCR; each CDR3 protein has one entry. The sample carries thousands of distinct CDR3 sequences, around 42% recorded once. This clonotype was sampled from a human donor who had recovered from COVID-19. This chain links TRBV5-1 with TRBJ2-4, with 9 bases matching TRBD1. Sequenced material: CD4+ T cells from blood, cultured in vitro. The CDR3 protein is CASSPDGTGKNIQYF. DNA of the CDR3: TGCGCCAGCAGCCCCGACGGGACAGGGAAAAACATTCAGTACTTC. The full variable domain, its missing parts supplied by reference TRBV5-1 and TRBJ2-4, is KAGVTQTPRYLIKTRGQQVTLSCSPISGHRSVSWYQQTPGQGLQFLFEYFSETQRNKGNFPGRFSGRQFSNSRSEMNVSTLELGDSALYLCASSPDGTGKNIQYFGAGTRLSVL.